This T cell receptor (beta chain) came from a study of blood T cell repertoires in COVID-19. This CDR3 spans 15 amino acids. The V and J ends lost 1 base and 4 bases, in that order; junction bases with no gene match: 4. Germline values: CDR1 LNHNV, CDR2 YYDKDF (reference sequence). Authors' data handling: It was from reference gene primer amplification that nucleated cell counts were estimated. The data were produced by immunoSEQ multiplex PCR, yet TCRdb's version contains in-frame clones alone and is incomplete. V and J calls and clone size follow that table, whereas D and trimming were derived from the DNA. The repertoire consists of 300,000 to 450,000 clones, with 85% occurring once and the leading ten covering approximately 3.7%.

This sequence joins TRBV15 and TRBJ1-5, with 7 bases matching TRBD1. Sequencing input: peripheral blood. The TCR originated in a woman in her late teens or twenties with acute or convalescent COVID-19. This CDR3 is CATSRVGTENQPQHF. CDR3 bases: TGTGCCACCAGCAGAGTGGGGACAGAGAATCAGCCCCAGCATTTT.